This TCR beta chain was observed in a study of CD8 T cells in Susac syndrome (dated by TCRdb to the late 2010s). With respect to the entire study: The study used repertoire sequencing to test whether antigen drove CD8+ T cell activation and differentiation in Susac syndrome. CD8+ T cell repertoire clonality was compared between more than ten healthy donors, about 14 Susac syndrome patients and about 15 multiple sclerosis patients.

In regard to this clonotype: This receptor's antigen is unknown. Base quality data are lacking; no much larger clone is found one base away.

High-throughput TCR beta sequencing profiled peripheral blood CD8+ and CD4+ T cells from healthy donors, Susac syndrome patients and multiple sclerosis patients. Treatment-naive patients with stable or active relapsing-remitting disease fulfilling revised McDonald criteria were used as multiple sclerosis controls. Bulk CD8+ and CD4+ T cells were purified by magnetic negative isolation, while CD8+ TEMRA cells were enriched using FACS. Blood was drawn into EDTA tubes, processed within 24 hours, and PBMCs were isolated by density gradient centrifugation. PBMCs intended for TCR sequencing were cryopreserved in liquid nitrogen and were subsequently thawed in a 37 degrees C water bath. The sorted or isolated CD4+, CD8+ and CD8+ TEMRA cells reached a purity of at least 90%. RNA was extracted using the RNeasy kit, and roughly 0.45 to 1 ug of the RNA was reverse transcribed with random hexamers. TCR beta CDR3 regions were amplified with the immunoSEQ multiplex PCR assay covering 54 Vbeta and 13 Jbeta segments. To correct PCR amplification bias, a synthetic template baseline was used for both primer optimization and computational correction. The authors' analysis ran thus. Reads were annotated to V, D and J genes according to IMGT and were analyzed with immunoSEQ Analyzer, with only productive sequences retained. To calculate clonality, Shannon entropy was normalized by log2 of the number of productive unique sequences and then subtracted from one. For each patient and control, public and private clones were evaluated among the 100 most prevalent clones. Clones were defined as Susac-specific if absent from the healthy and MS cohorts, from 1052 published viral clones and from other ImmuneACCESS disease sequences. TCRdb trimmed the raw reads at Q25, called clones with MiXCR and kept productive beta chains. Rows are combined by CDR3 protein, so each entry shows the most common genes and DNA. These V and J calls originate from TCRdb's pipeline instead of the authors' own analysis. The sample table contains some 260,000 distinct CDR3 sequences; only one count was recorded for approximately 84% of them. The ten largest clones represent over 0.095% of the sample.

Summary of the overall study and its limitations: The number of individuals in the TCR sequencing and HLA analysis was acknowledged as relatively small.

The junction carries 13 bases between V and J, which are trimmed by 6 bases and 8 bases respectively. The germline V gene provides CDR1 MDHEN and CDR2 SYDVKM. The CDR3 contains 13 residues, cysteine and phenylalanine counted. Only the CDR3 portion is preserved as DNA: 39 bases, with reading frame beginning at the first base. The sequenced material came from CD8+ T cells from PBMCs. Recombination connected TRBV28 to TRBJ1-4; the D gene is perhaps TRBD1, from 6 matching bases. This TCR came from a human donor with multiple sclerosis. In nucleotide form, the sequence is TGTGCCAGCAGGAGAACAGGGTACGAAAAACTGTTTTTT. This codes for CASRRTGYEKLFF.